This T cell receptor (beta chain) was identified during a study of blood T cell repertoires in COVID-19. In the study overall: Samples representing acute and convalescent COVID-19 were sourced from the United States, Italy and Spain. T cells, B-cell-depleted T cells, or PBMCs provided the cDNA or gDNA that served as material.

The method was immunoSEQ multiplex PCR; TCRdb's version includes in-frame clones alone and lacks a portion of them. The repertoire has under 200,000 clones, about four fifths of them found once; the top ten carry under 8%. Looked up from germline, CDR1 is LGHNT and CDR2 is FRNRAP. The CDR3 is made up of 16 amino acids. With 3 bases clipped from V and 4 bases from J, the junction kept 9 bases outside the gene matches. The sequencing sample was made of peripheral blood. This receptor was taken from a man in his sixties with acute or convalescent COVID-19. V usage is TRBV12-5 and J usage is TRBJ2-7; 10 nucleotides agree with TRBD2. The CDR3, as DNA: TGTGCTAGTGGTTTACGGACAGCGGGAGGGCTTTACGAGCAGTACTTC. Translating it yields CASGLRTAGGLYEQYF. The whole variable domain, remainder taken from reference TRBV12-5 and TRBJ2-7, is DARVTQTPRHKVTEMGQEVTMRCQPILGHNTVFWYRQTMMQGLELLAYFRNRAPLDDSGMPKDRFSAEMPDATLATLKIQPSEPRDSAVYFCASGLRTAGGLYEQYFGPGTRLTVT.